The present entry profiles one T cell receptor (beta chain) with its context. This entry is derived from a study of shared clonotypes between healthy human individuals. Original processing notes: ImmunoSEQ yielded junction-only sequences lacking quality scores, so filtering differed. Data came from immunoSEQ multiplex PCR; TCRdb stores just in-frame clones and leaves some out. Clone size and V and J calls were adopted from that table, with D and trimming inferred from the DNA. The table shows 400,000 to 600,000 clones, with about three quarters occurring only once. The receptor was derived from a woman in her thirties or forties in good health. Some clones in this sample may be carry-over from other donors' samples. Sequenced: PBMCs.

The CDR3 coding sequence is TGTGCCAGCAGCTTAGAAGGGACATCCGAGGGTCCTGAAGCTTTCTTT. Its translation: CASSLEGTSEGPEAFF. V is TRBV7-3 and J is TRBJ1-1; D is possibly TRBD1 (6 bases). This CDR3 has 16 amino acids. The V end lost 2 bases, the J end lost 6 bases, and 19 bases lay between the germline ends. Looked up from germline, CDR1 is SGHTA and CDR2 is FQGTGA.